Listed below are T cell receptor beta chains from one sample, sequenced in a study of T cells in Graves' hyperthyroidism and ophthalmopathy. TCRdb reanalysed the multiplex PCR reads using MiXCR and keeps one entry per CDR3 protein. The repertoire has under 250,000 distinct CDR3 sequences, about 15% of them found once; the top ten carry around 52%. The source material was blood. Receptor source: a woman aged 50 to 60 with Graves' hyperthyroidism. The CDR3 runs from the conserved cysteine through the conserved F or W. A D gene is named only where the DNA matches it firmly. Not every row has a clone size; where given, it reads once, few, many or a size class.

clone_size: -; d_call: TRBD2; j_call: TRBJ2-1; v_call: TRBV7-3; cdr3_nt: TGTGCCAGCAGCTTGCGATCCCCTCTAGCGGACGGGTCCTACAATGAGCAGTTCTTC; cdr3_aa: CASSLRSPLADGSYNEQFF
clone_size: -; d_call: -; j_call: TRBJ2-1; v_call: TRBV30; cdr3_nt: TGTGCCTGGAGCTCTCTTTTGGATGAGCAGTTCTTC; cdr3_aa: CAWSSLLDEQFF
clone_size: few; d_call: -; j_call: TRBJ1-3; v_call: TRBV18; cdr3_nt: TGTGCCAGCTCTGCAGTCTCTGGAAACACCATATATTTT; cdr3_aa: CASSAVSGNTIYF
clone_size: many; d_call: TRBD2; j_call: TRBJ2-7; v_call: TRBV5-4; cdr3_nt: TGTGCCAGCAGCGGTCTAGCGGGAGCTCAGCAGTACTTC; cdr3_aa: CASSGLAGAQQYF
clone_size: few; d_call: -; j_call: TRBJ1-5; v_call: TRBV6-1; cdr3_nt: TGTGCCAGCAGCAGGGTCCCTTATCAGCCCCAGCATTTT; cdr3_aa: CASSRVPYQPQHF
clone_size: many; d_call: TRBD1; j_call: TRBJ2-7; v_call: TRBV6-1; cdr3_nt: TGTGCCAGCAGGATAACCGGGACAGGGAGGGACGAGCAGTACTTC; cdr3_aa: CASRITGTGRDEQYF
clone_size: -; d_call: TRBD2; j_call: TRBJ2-7; v_call: TRBV29-1; cdr3_nt: TGCAGCGTTAGCGGGAAGTCCTACGAGCAGTACTTC; cdr3_aa: CSVSGKSYEQYF
clone_size: many; d_call: -; j_call: TRBJ2-3; v_call: TRBV12-3/TRBV12-4; cdr3_nt: TGTGCCAGCAGTCCCGGGGGAGGGGGGTTCACAGATACGCAGTATTTT; cdr3_aa: CASSPGGGGFTDTQYF
clone_size: many; d_call: -; j_call: TRBJ2-7; v_call: TRBV27; cdr3_nt: TGTGCCAGCAGTCCAGATCTCGGATACGACCCGTCCTACGAGCAGTACTTC; cdr3_aa: CASSPDLGYDPSYEQYF
clone_size: many; d_call: -; j_call: TRBJ2-5; v_call: TRBV27; cdr3_nt: TGTGCCAGCAGTCCAGCGGACTACCTAGAGACCCAGTACTTC; cdr3_aa: CASSPADYLETQYF
clone_size: few; d_call: -; j_call: TRBJ1-2; v_call: TRBV7-8; cdr3_nt: TGTGCCAGCAGCTTAGGTCCGGGGGACGGCTACACCTTC; cdr3_aa: CASSLGPGDGYTF
clone_size: -; d_call: -; j_call: TRBJ2-1; v_call: TRBV7-8; cdr3_nt: TGTGCCAGCAGCTTAACCTTCCGCAATGAGCAGTTCTTC; cdr3_aa: CASSLTFRNEQFF
clone_size: -; d_call: TRBD1; j_call: TRBJ2-3; v_call: TRBV27; cdr3_nt: TGTGCCAGCAGTTCTGACAGGGGGCAAGGTGATACGCAGTATTTT; cdr3_aa: CASSSDRGQGDTQYF
clone_size: few; d_call: -; j_call: TRBJ2-5; v_call: TRBV7-2; cdr3_nt: TGTGCCAGCAGCTTAGAAGGGACAGAGACCCAGTACTTC; cdr3_aa: CASSLEGTETQYF
clone_size: -; d_call: -; j_call: TRBJ2-5; v_call: TRBV27; cdr3_nt: TGTGCCAGCAGTTTACAGGTGGCGGCGACCCAGTACTTC; cdr3_aa: CASSLQVAATQYF